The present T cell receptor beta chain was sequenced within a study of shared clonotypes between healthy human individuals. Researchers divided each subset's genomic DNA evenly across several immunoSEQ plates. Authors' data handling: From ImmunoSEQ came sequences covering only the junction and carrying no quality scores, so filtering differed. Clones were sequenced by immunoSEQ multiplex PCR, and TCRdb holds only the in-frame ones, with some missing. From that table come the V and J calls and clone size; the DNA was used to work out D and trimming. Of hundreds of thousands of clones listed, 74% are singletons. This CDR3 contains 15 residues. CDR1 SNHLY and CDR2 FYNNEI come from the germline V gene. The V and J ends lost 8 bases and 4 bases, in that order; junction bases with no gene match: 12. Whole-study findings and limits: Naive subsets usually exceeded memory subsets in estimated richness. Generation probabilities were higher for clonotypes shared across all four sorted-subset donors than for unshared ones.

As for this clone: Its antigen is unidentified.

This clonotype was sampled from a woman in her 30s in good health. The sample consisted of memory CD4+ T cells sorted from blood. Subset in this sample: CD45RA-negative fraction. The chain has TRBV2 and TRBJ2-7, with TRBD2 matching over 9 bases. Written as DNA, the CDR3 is TGTGCCAGCTTCGCCAGGGCTAGCGGGAAATACGAGCAGTACTTC. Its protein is CASFARASGKYEQYF. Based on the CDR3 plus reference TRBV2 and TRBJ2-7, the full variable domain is EPEVTQTPSHQVTQMGQEVILRCVPISNHLYFYWYRQILGQKVEFLVSFYNNEISEKSEIFDDQFSVERPDGSNFTLKIRSTKLEDSAMYFCASFARASGKYEQYFGPGTRLTVT.